Reported below is one T cell receptor (beta chain). This sample was taken from a study of blood T cell repertoires in COVID-19. Study overall: The study drew acute and convalescent COVID-19 samples from the United States, Italy and Spain. PBMCs, B-cell-depleted T cells, or T cells provided the cDNA or gDNA that made up the material.

Original handling: It was from reference gene primer amplification that nucleated cell counts were estimated. Profiling relied on immunoSEQ multiplex PCR, and the TCRdb table lists in-frame clones only, not all of them. Clone size and V and J calls were adopted from that table, with D and trimming inferred from the DNA. Of more than 15,000 clones in the sample, about 88% are singletons; the top ten hold roughly 10%. The CDR3 extends over 14 amino acids. Trimming took off 8 bases at V and 7 bases at J, with 21 bases between the two ends. Germline assignment: CDR1 SGHVS and CDR2 FQNEAQ. Sequencing was carried out using peripheral blood. The sequence was collected from a man aged 35-49 years with active COVID-19. The chain is built from TRBV7-8 and TRBJ2-7, with D perhaps TRBD2 (7 bases). The CDR3, as DNA: TGTGCCAGCCGGCCCTCGGGGGGCCCAGGGGAGCAGTACTTC. It translates to CASRPSGGPGEQYF.